The rows below give T cell receptor beta chains drawn from one sample of a study of blood T cell repertoires in COVID-19. Some clones are missing from TCRdb's copy, which holds only in-frame ones; the method was immunoSEQ multiplex PCR. The sample records under 300,000 clones, approximately 83% being singletons. Sequenced material: PBMCs or T cells enriched from blood (not recorded which). The receptor set was obtained from a man in his fifties who had recovered from COVID-19. Each CDR3 is given with its conserved first and last residue. A D gene is named only where the DNA matches it firmly. Rows give clone size only sometimes, using once, few, many, or a class for an expanded clone.

j_call clone_size d_call v_call cdr3_nt cdr3_aa
TRBJ1-1 - - TRBV6-1 TGTGCCAGCAGTGAAGCCCCGGGGGGGAACACTGAAGCTTTCTTT CASSEAPGGNTEAFF
TRBJ1-5 - TRBD1 TRBV10-3 TGTGCCATCAGTGACCCGGACAGGCTATATAGCAATCAGCCCCAGCATTTT CAISDPDRLYSNQPQHF
TRBJ2-5 - TRBD2 TRBV9 TGTGCCAGCAGCTTCGCTAGCGGGAAGGAGACCCAGTACTTC CASSFASGKETQYF
TRBJ2-7 - - TRBV24-1 TGTGCCACCAGTGACCCAGTCATGGTATTCTACGAGCAGTACTTC CATSDPVMVFYEQYF
TRBJ2-7 - - TRBV1 TGCACCAGCAGCCAGGCCGCGGGGCAGGGGGTCGAGCAGTACTTC CTSSQAAGQGVEQYF
TRBJ1-4 few - TRBV10-3 TGTGCCATCAGTGAGGTGGGGATGGGAGATGAAAAACTGTTTTTT CAISEVGMGDEKLFF
TRBJ2-3 - TRBD2 TRBV5-5 TGTGCCAGCAGCCGCCGTCTGAGCGGGGGTCATGGGGACACAGATACGCAGTATTTT CASSRRLSGGHGDTDTQYF
TRBJ1-2 - - TRBV27 TGTGCCAGCAGTTCACTTAACAGGGTGGCTAACTATGGCTACACCTTC CASSSLNRVANYGYTF
TRBJ2-1 - TRBD2 TRBV10-3 TGTGCCATCAGTGATCTAGCGGTCCGCTCCTACAATGAGCAGTTCTTC CAISDLAVRSYNEQFF
TRBJ2-3 - TRBD2 TRBV5-1 TGCGCCAGCAGTCCCGGGACTAGCGGTTATAGCACAGATACGCAGTATTTT CASSPGTSGYSTDTQYF
TRBJ2-2 - - TRBV24-1 TGTGCCACCAGTGGCTCCCACGGGTGGGAGCTGTTTTTT CATSGSHGWELFF
TRBJ1-2 - - TRBV3-1/TRBV3-2 TGTGCCAGCAGCCGGGGGCCCCTCGGCTACACCTTC CASSRGPLGYTF
TRBJ2-7 - TRBD1 TRBV28 TGTGCCAGCAGTTCCGTGAGGGGGCAGGGGGCCAGCTCCTACGAGCAGTACTTC CASSSVRGQGASSYEQYF
TRBJ1-2 - - TRBV24-1 TGTGCCACCAGTGACTCCACAGGTCACGGCTACACCTTC CATSDSTGHGYTF
TRBJ1-6 - - TRBV7-3 TGTGCCAGCAGCTTAACGCCGGGGGAGGGTTCACCCCTCCACTTT CASSLTPGEGSPLHF
TRBJ2-1 - - TRBV18 TGTGCCAGCTCACCTGCGGGGAATGAGCAGTTCTTC CASSPAGNEQFF